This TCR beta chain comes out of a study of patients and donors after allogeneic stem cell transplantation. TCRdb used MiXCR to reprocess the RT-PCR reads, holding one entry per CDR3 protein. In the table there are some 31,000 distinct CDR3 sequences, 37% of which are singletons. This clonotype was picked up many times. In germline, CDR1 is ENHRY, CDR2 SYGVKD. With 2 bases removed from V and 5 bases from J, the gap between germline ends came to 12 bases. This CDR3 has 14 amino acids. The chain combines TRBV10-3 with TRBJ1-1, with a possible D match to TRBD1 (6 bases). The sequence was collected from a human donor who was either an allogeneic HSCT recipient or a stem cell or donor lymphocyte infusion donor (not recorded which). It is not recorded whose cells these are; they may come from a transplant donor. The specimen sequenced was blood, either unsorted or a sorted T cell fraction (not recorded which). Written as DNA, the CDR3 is TGTGCCATCAGTGAGGACAGGTTAGGAACTGAAGCTTTCTTT. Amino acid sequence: CAISEDRLGTEAFF.